These 11 T cell receptor beta chains originate from one sample sequenced in a study of early T cells in non-severe SARS-CoV-2 infection. Each CDR3 protein is one row after TCRdb ran MiXCR on the 5' RACE reads. The table has about 61,000 distinct CDR3 sequences, approximately 10% seen once. Sequenced input: whole blood. The receptor set was obtained from an adult who was a healthcare worker with PCR-confirmed SARS-CoV-2 infection or an uninfected control (not recorded which).

In its sample, this clonotype was seen many times. This sequence joins TRBV20-1 and TRBJ2-6, with D possibly being TRBD1 (6 bases). V was shortened by 1 base and J by 2 bases, with 9 bases between the two germline ends. This CDR3 region has 15 residues. Germline V gene data show CDR1 as DFQATT and CDR2 as SNEGSKA (reference sequence). DNA of the CDR3: TGCAGTGCTAGAGGGAGGACAGCTGGGGCCAACGTCCTGACTTTC. It yields the protein CSARGRTAGANVLTF.

The CDR3 bases are TGTGCCATCAGTGAGTCCGTATATGGCTACACCTTC. Its translation: CAISESVYGYTF. The chain uses TRBV10-3 and TRBJ1-2; D remains unclear. CDR3 length: 12 amino acids. Deletions cut 0 bases from V and 5 bases from J, with 4 bases between. Germline V gene sequence: CDR1 ENHRY, CDR2 SYGVKD.

This clonotype was observed a handful of times. The chain is built from TRBV20-1 and TRBJ1-6; D unclear. V was cut by 8 bases and J by 0 bases, with 29 bases left in between. The germline gives CDR1 DFQATT, CDR2 SNEGSKA (reference sequence). This CDR3 has 20 residues. In nucleotides, the CDR3 is TGCAGTAACAAAAACCCTACCGCCCGGCCCAGGAGCTCCTATAATTCACCCCTCCACTTT. Translating it yields CSNKNPTARPRSSYNSPLHF.

This clonotype was detected ten times or more. The chain is built from TRBV4-3 and TRBJ2-5, with TRBD2 matching 13 bases. Losses at the gene ends were 0 bases for V and 4 bases for J; bases not matched to a gene: 11. The germline CDR1 and CDR2 sequences are LGHNA and YSLEER. The CDR3 has 19 amino acids. Here the CDR3 reads CASSQDFRTSGGVGETQYF. CDR3 DNA: TGCGCCAGCAGCCAAGATTTTCGCACTAGCGGGGGGGTGGGAGAGACCCAGTACTTC.

This clonotype was detected a few times. This chain links TRBV2 with TRBJ2-5, with D perhaps TRBD2 (6 bases). Trimming shortened V by 10 bases and J by 8 bases, and 14 bases separated the two germline ends. The CDR3 contains 11 residues. CDR1 SNHLY and CDR2 FYNNEI come from the germline V gene. The CDR3 DNA reads TGTGCCACTTGGGACTCCGAAACCCAGTACTTC. This codes for CATWDSETQYF.

A few counts support this clonotype. This chain joins TRBV5-1 and TRBJ1-4; no clear D. Trimming stripped 0 bases from V and 5 bases from J, with 11 bases between. Germline V gives CDR1 SGHRS, CDR2 YFSETQ. The CDR3 runs to 15 residues. For the CDR3, the DNA is TGCGCCAGCAGCTTGGGGAAGCTAACGAATGAAAAACTGTTTTTT. Protein product: CASSLGKLTNEKLFF.

This clonotype occurred many times. This chain joins TRBV11-2 and TRBJ2-7, with a weak D call TRBD1 (5 bases). The CDR3 runs 15 residues. Trimming left V 2 bases short and J 0 bases short, with 11 bases between. In germline, CDR1 is SGHAT, CDR2 FQNNGV. DNA for the CDR3: TGTGCCAGCAGCTTACCGCAGGGCCACTCCTACGAGCAGTACTTC. This encodes CASSLPQGHSYEQYF. The complete variable domain, with remaining parts taken from reference TRBV11-2 and TRBJ2-7, reads EAGVAQSPRYKIIEKRQSVAFWCNPISGHATLYWYQQILGQGPKLLIQFQNNGVVDDSQLPKDRFSAERLKGVDSTLKIQPAKLEDSAVYLCASSLPQGHSYEQYFGPGTRLTVT.

In its sample, this clonotype was seen a few times. V is TRBV3-1 and J is TRBJ2-5; no reliable D call. This CDR3 has 14 amino acids. V was clipped by 5 bases and J by 4 bases, with 14 bases between them. Germline V CDR1 and CDR2: LGHDT, YNNKEL (reference sequence). The CDR3: CASSGRGTGETQYF. CDR3 bases: TGTGCCAGCAGCGGCCGTGGAACTGGAGAGACCCAGTACTTC.

This clonotype was recorded many times. The gene calls are TRBV30 and TRBJ1-2; D perhaps matches TRBD1 (5 bases). From germline, CDR1 is GTSNPN and CDR2 SVGIG (reference sequence). CDR3 size: 12 residues. V was clipped by 5 bases and J by 4 bases, with 11 bases between them. The CDR3 sequence is CAWATGSYGYTF. The CDR3 bases are TGTGCCTGGGCCACAGGTAGCTATGGCTACACCTTC. The full variable domain, completed using reference TRBV30 and TRBJ1-2, is SQTIHQWPATLVQPVGSPLSLECTVEGTSNPNLYWYRQAAGRGLQLLFYSVGIGQISSEVPQNLSASRPQDRQFILSSKKLLLSDSGFYLCAWATGSYGYTFGSGTRLTVV.

This clonotype appeared many times. The chain is built from TRBV5-1 and TRBJ1-6, with D maybe TRBD1 (6 bases). The V and J ends lost 3 bases and 0 bases respectively, with 16 bases between them. From germline, CDR1 is SGHRS and CDR2 YFSETQ. The CDR3 contains 18 residues. The CDR3 DNA reads as TGCGCCAGCAGCTCAGAATTACAGGGAAGCTCCTATAATTCACCCCTCCACTTT. This sequence encodes CASSSELQGSSYNSPLHF.

This clonotype was seen a few times. The V and J genes are TRBV12-3 or TRBV12-4 and TRBJ1-1; unclear D gene. The germline V and J ends were trimmed by 8 bases and 6 bases, with 7 bases remaining between them. CDR3 length: 10 residues. DNA of the CDR3: TGTGCCAGCCATGAGGCTGAAGCTTTCTTT. Translation gives CASHEAEAFF.